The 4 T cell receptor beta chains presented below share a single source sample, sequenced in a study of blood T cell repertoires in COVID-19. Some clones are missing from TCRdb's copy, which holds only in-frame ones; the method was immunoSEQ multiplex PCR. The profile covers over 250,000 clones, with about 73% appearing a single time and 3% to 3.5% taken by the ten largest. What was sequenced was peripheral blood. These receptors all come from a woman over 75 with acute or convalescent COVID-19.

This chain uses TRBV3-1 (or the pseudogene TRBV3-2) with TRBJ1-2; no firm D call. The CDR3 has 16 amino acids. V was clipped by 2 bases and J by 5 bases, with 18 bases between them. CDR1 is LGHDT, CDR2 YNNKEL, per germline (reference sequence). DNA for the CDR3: TGTGCCAGCAGCCAACCCGTACCGGACGGAGGATATGGCTACACCTTC. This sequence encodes CASSQPVPDGGYGYTF.

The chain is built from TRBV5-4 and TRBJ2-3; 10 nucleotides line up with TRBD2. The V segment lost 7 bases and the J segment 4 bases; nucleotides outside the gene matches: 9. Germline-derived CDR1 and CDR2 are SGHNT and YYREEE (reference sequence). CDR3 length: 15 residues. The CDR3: CASQNSGRAADTQYF. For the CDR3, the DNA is TGTGCCAGCCAGAACAGCGGGAGGGCCGCAGATACGCAGTATTTT.

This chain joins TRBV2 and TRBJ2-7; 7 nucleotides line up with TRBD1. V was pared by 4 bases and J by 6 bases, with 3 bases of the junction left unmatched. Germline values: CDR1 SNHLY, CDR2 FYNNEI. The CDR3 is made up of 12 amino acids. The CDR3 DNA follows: TGTGCCAGCAGTGGACAGGGCGCCGAGCAGTACTTC. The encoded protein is CASSGQGAEQYF.

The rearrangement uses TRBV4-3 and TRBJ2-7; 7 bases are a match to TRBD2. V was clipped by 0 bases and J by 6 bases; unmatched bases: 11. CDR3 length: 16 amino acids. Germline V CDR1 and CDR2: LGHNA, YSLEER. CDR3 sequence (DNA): TGCGCCAGCAGCCAAGATCCGCCTAGCGGTTTAGGCGAGCAGTACTTC. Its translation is CASSQDPPSGLGEQYF.